The clone carrying this T cell receptor (beta chain) was seen many times. What it recognizes is unknown. This specimen comes from a study of blood T cells in healthy people across ages. Study outcomes and limitations: Among long-lived donors, naive CD4+ cells were more numerous and diversity higher than in aged donors.

With a J-beta primer mix and a sample-barcoded 5' primer, a second PCR ran about 6 to 11 cycles. MiXCR, run by TCRdb on the 5' RACE reads, gives a single entry per CDR3 protein. This table holds around 1.7 million distinct CDR3 sequences, 25% to 30% found once. Each donor gave roughly 9.2 milliliters of peripheral blood. The CDR3 spans 14 residues. Germline assignment: CDR1 MDHEN and CDR2 SYDVKM. V gave up 1 base and J gave up 3 bases, with 9 bases separating them. The chain combines TRBV28 with TRBJ2-5, with D maybe TRBD1 (6 bases). The receptor was isolated from a young woman in good health. The material sequenced was blood. The CDR3 DNA sequence: TGTGCCAGCAGTTTATTGGACAGTAAAGAGACCCAGTACTTC. Its translation: CASSLLDSKETQYF.